The clone carrying this TCR beta chain was recorded a few times. Its target is unknown. The data derive from a study of T cell repertoires in cytomegalovirus infection. About the study: The public TCR beta signatures pointed to both CMV infection and matching HLA type. Notes on the study in general: Summed frequency of shared TCR beta families picked out CMV carriers who also had the relevant HLA. Ex vivo responses were dominated by HLA-C-restricted CMV-specific TCR beta clonotypes.

The germline V and J ends were trimmed by 1 base and 5 bases, with 9 bases remaining between them. This CDR3 is 13 amino acids long. Germline loops: CDR1 SGHAT, CDR2 FQDESV (reference sequence). MiXCR was run by TCRdb on the reads, yielding one entry per CDR3 protein. The sample carries a few hundred thousand distinct CDR3 sequences, 15% to 20% recorded once. The source of this sequence is a human donor in good health (CMV status not recorded). Some clones in this sample may be carry-over from other donors' samples. The J gene is TRBJ2-7, the V gene TRBV11-1, with D unclear. Material for sequencing was PBMCs. The chain's CDR3 is CASSLVDTHEQYF. The DNA of the CDR3 is TGTGCCAGCAGCTTAGTCGACACTCACGAGCAGTACTTC.